This T cell receptor beta chain was recovered during a study of T cell responses to AZD1222 COVID-19 vaccine. V lost 5 bases, J lost 1 base, and 11 bases lay in between. CDR1 is MNHEY, CDR2 SVGAGI, per germline. The length of the CDR3 is 14 residues. The data were produced by immunoSEQ multiplex PCR, yet TCRdb's version contains in-frame clones alone and is incomplete. The table lists about 96,000 clones, roughly nine tenths of them singletons. The study's findings and limits: Repertoire sampling happened only post peak T cell response.

A remark on this clone: What it binds is unknown.

The sample here was peripheral blood, taken on day 0 of AZD1222 vaccination. The TCR originated in an adult in good health. This chain uses TRBV6-5 with TRBJ1-1; no firm D call. CDR3 bases: TGTGCCAGCAGTCCAAGCATGGGGAACACTGAAGCTTTCTTT. Its protein is CASSPSMGNTEAFF.